These 20 T cell receptor beta chains were sequenced from one sample in a study of graft-versus-host responses after intestinal transplantation. Data came from immunoSEQ multiplex PCR; TCRdb stores just in-frame clones and leaves some out. The table shows more than 10,000 clones, with about four fifths occurring only once. The source material was PBMCs, sampled roughly 300 days after intestinal transplant. These receptor sequences come from a human patient who received an intestinal transplant, so some T cells may come from the graft donor.

The rearrangement links TRBV5-1 to TRBJ1-3; the match to TRBD1 covers 9 bases. Unmatched junction bases numbered 3, after V lost 2 bases and J lost 6 bases. The CDR3 spans 14 residues. Germline V gene lookup returns CDR1 SGHRS and CDR2 YFSETQ. DNA of the CDR3: TGCGCCAGCAGCTTCGGGACAGGGACAAACACCATATATTTT. It translates to CASSFGTGTNTIYF. Full variable domain (rest looked up from reference TRBV5-1 and TRBJ1-3): KAGVTQTPRYLIKTRGQQVTLSCSPISGHRSVSWYQQTPGQGLQFLFEYFSETQRNKGNFPGRFSGRQFSNSRSEMNVSTLELGDSALYLCASSFGTGTNTIYFGEGSWLTVV.

The chain is built from TRBV7-9 and TRBJ1-2, with a tentative D call TRBD1 (5 bases). Germline values: CDR1 SEHNR, CDR2 FQNEAQ (reference sequence). Trimming shortened V by 0 bases and J by 2 bases, and 7 bases separated the two germline ends. This CDR3 region has 14 residues. Here the CDR3 reads CASSLAGLNYGYTF. DNA of the CDR3: TGTGCCAGCAGCTTAGCGGGACTCAACTATGGCTACACCTTC.

The chain has TRBV9 and TRBJ2-7; 10 positions match TRBD1. After removal of 3 bases from V and 2 bases from J, the junction contained 5 bases not matched to a gene. The CDR3 covers 15 residues. CDR1 is SGDLS, CDR2 YYNGEE, per germline. CDR3 bases: TGTGCCAGCAGCGCCACCGGGACAGGGGCCTACGAGCAGTACTTC. Protein product: CASSATGTGAYEQYF.

The chain uses TRBV5-4 and TRBJ1-5, with D possibly TRBD1 on 6 matching bases. The CDR3 runs 16 residues. V was pared by 4 bases and J by 2 bases, with 16 bases between. Germline V lookup: CDR1 SGHNT, CDR2 YYREEE (reference sequence). The CDR3 DNA follows: TGTGCCAGCAGCCAAAGGGGGGTCCGCGGCAATCAGCCCCAGCATTTT. This sequence encodes CASSQRGVRGNQPQHF. Filled out from reference TRBV5-4 and TRBJ1-5, the complete variable domain reads ETGVTQSPTHLIKTRGQQVTLRCSSQSGHNTVSWYQQALGQGPQFIFQYYREEENGRGNFPPRFSGLQFPNYSSELNVNALELDDSALYLCASSQRGVRGNQPQHFGDGTRLSIL.

The chain combines TRBV9 with TRBJ2-7; 10 bases align to TRBD1. From germline, CDR1 is SGDLS and CDR2 YYNGEE. The CDR3 is made up of 15 amino acids. With V trimmed by 4 bases and J by 4 bases, 8 bases remained unmatched. CDR3 nucleotides: TGTGCCAGCAGCCTCCGGACAGGGGGAGGATACGAGCAGTACTTC. Its protein product is CASSLRTGGGYEQYF.

The J gene is TRBJ2-5, the V gene TRBV7-3, with D unresolved. Deletions cut 2 bases from V and 5 bases from J, with 12 bases between. The CDR3 runs to 14 residues. The V gene's germline CDR1 is SGHTA and CDR2 FQGTGA. The CDR3, as DNA: TGTGCCAGCAGCTTATCCGGTTATCTCGAGACCCAGTACTTC. Translated, it gives CASSLSGYLETQYF.

This clone was recorded only once. This sequence joins TRBV5-1 and TRBJ1-6; D call uncertain. V was cut by 3 bases and J by 2 bases, with 15 bases left in between. This CDR3 comprises 17 residues. In germline, CDR1 is SGHRS, CDR2 YFSETQ. The CDR3 loop reads CASSSGTSGTYNSPLHF. CDR3 sequence (DNA): TGCGCCAGCAGCTCGGGCACTTCAGGCACCTATAATTCACCCCTCCACTTT.

This clone was counted a single time. The rearrangement links TRBV4-2 to TRBJ2-3; D not certain. The CDR3 extends over 15 amino acids. Germline assignment: CDR1 LGHNA and CDR2 YNFKEQ. With 2 bases removed from V and 6 bases from J, the gap between germline ends came to 15 bases. As DNA, the CDR3 is TGTGCCAGCAGCCAATCCCTGTCGGTCGCGGATACGCAGTATTTT. Amino acids: CASSQSLSVADTQYF.

The chain recombines TRBV4-1 with TRBJ2-5; TRBD2 agrees at 9 bases. CDR1 MGHRA and CDR2 YSYEKL come from the germline V gene. The trim removed 1 base at V and 9 bases at J, leaving 9 bases unmatched. This CDR3 has 15 residues. DNA of the CDR3: TGCGCCAGCAGCCAAGTAGGTAGCGGGAGTAGGGCCCAGTACTTC. Protein sequence: CASSQVGSGSRAQYF.

The rearrangement uses TRBV7-2 and TRBJ2-1, with 10 bases lining up with TRBD2. The CDR3 contains 15 residues. Germline trimming cut 1 base from V and 4 bases from J; bases unmatched to any gene: 1. CDR1 and CDR2 (germline): SGHTA, FQGNSA. The CDR3 region is CASSLGTSGYNEQFF. The DNA of the CDR3 is TGTGCCAGCAGCTTAGGGACTAGCGGTTACAATGAGCAGTTCTTC.

V usage is TRBV27 and J usage is TRBJ2-7, with 9 bases aligning to TRBD1. Germline CDR1 reads MNHEY; CDR2 reads SMNVEV (reference sequence). J gave up 6 bases and V 6 bases, and 9 bases lay outside the gene matches. The CDR3 consists of 14 residues. CDR3 protein: CASSNRGHTSEQYF. CDR3 DNA sequence: TGTGCCAGCAGCAACAGGGGGCACACATCCGAGCAGTACTTC.

The chain is built from TRBV11-2 and TRBJ1-5; possibly TRBD1 for D (5 bases). Germline CDR1 is SGHAT and CDR2 is FQNNGV. This CDR3 contains 15 residues. With 5 bases removed from V and 0 bases from J, the gap between germline ends came to 11 bases. This chain's CDR3 is CASSPGTFSNQPQHF. The CDR3 DNA reads TGTGCCAGCAGCCCAGGGACTTTTAGCAATCAGCCCCAGCATTTT.

This clone was counted a single time. The chain recombines TRBV11-2 with TRBJ1-2; D may be TRBD1 (5 bases). Per germline, CDR1 SGHAT and CDR2 FQNNGV. V was pared by 4 bases and J by 7 bases, with 22 bases between. This CDR3 is built from 16 residues. The CDR3 sequence is CASSYDLGTASGGYTF. CDR3 bases: TGTGCCAGCAGCTACGACCTTGGGACGGCCTCGGGTGGCTACACCTTC.

The rearrangement links TRBV5-1 to TRBJ2-2, with D tentatively TRBD2 (5 bases). The ends were cut back, 0 bases at V and 0 bases at J, with 12 bases in the middle. The CDR3 runs 17 residues. Germline V gives CDR1 SGHRS, CDR2 YFSETQ. The DNA of the CDR3 is TGCGCCAGCAGCTTGGCCTTAGCGCTAGCGAACACCGGGGAGCTGTTTTTT. Protein: CASSLALALANTGELFF.

CDR3 residues: CASSYSGGRGETQYF. CDR3 nucleotide sequence: TGTGCCAGCAGTTACTCGGGCGGGCGGGGAGAGACCCAGTACTTC. The chain is built from TRBV6-5 and TRBJ2-5; perhaps TRBD2 as D (6 bases). The CDR3 runs 15 residues. Trimming removed 0 bases at V and 4 bases at J, with 12 bases between. The germline V gene encodes CDR1 MNHEY and CDR2 SVGAGI.

The chain employs TRBV6-1 and TRBJ1-2; weak D call: TRBD1 (6 bases). The CDR3 totals 13 residues. The germline gives CDR1 MNHNS, CDR2 SASEGT. Trimming stripped 6 bases from V and 8 bases from J, with 16 bases between. Written as DNA, the CDR3 is TGTGCCAGCAGCCGCCAATCAGGGGTGGGCTACACCTTC. Translating it yields CASSRQSGVGYTF.

The V gene is TRBV5-1, the J gene TRBJ2-7, with TRBD2 matching 9 bases. The CDR3 is 15 residues long. J gave up 3 bases and V 3 bases, and 7 bases lay outside the gene matches. Germline V gives CDR1 SGHRS, CDR2 YFSETQ. The CDR3 here is CASSSSSGINYEQYF. The CDR3 nucleotides read TGCGCCAGCAGCTCGTCTAGCGGGATAAACTACGAGCAGTACTTC.

The chain joins TRBV2 to TRBJ2-5; D not certain. The germline V and J ends were trimmed by 9 bases and 2 bases, with 16 bases remaining between them. Germline loops: CDR1 SNHLY, CDR2 FYNNEI. The CDR3 is 14 residues long. The CDR3 sequence is CASTSGSRQETQYF. CDR3 nucleotides: TGTGCCAGTACGTCCGGTAGTCGACAAGAGACCCAGTACTTC.

The CDR3 is CASSLLLRTSGRGNEQFF. CDR3 in DNA: TGTGCCAGCAGCTTACTCCTGAGGACTAGCGGGAGAGGTAATGAGCAGTTCTTC. J is TRBJ2-1 and V is TRBV7-9; 13 nucleotides line up with TRBD2. Unmatched junction bases numbered 11, after V lost 2 bases and J lost 7 bases. This CDR3 is 18 amino acids long. Germline CDR1 reads SEHNR; CDR2 reads FQNEAQ (reference sequence).

The rearrangement links TRBV11-2 to TRBJ2-4; 7 nucleotides line up with TRBD2. The germline V gene encodes CDR1 SGHAT and CDR2 FQNNGV. This CDR3 has 16 residues. The junction had 7 bases not matched to a gene; V was cut back by 5 bases and J by 0 bases. CDR3 DNA: TGTGCCAGCAGCCCTTGGGCGGGGGTAGCCAAAAACATTCAGTACTTC. Residues: CASSPWAGVAKNIQYF. Filled out from reference TRBV11-2 and TRBJ2-4, the complete variable domain reads EAGVAQSPRYKIIEKRQSVAFWCNPISGHATLYWYQQILGQGPKLLIQFQNNGVVDDSQLPKDRFSAERLKGVDSTLKIQPAKLEDSAVYLCASSPWAGVAKNIQYFGAGTRLSVL.